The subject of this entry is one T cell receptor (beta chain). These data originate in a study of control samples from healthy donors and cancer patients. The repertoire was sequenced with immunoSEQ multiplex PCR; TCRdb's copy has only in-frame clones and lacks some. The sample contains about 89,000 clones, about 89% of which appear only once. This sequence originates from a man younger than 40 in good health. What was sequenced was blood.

CDR3 nucleotides: TGTGCCAGCAGCTCCGACAGGACCTCTGGGAATGAGCAGTTCTTC. Residues: CASSSDRTSGNEQFF. This chain connects TRBV7-6 to TRBJ2-1; D might be TRBD1 (6 bases). V was shortened by 4 bases and J by 7 bases, with 17 bases between the two germline ends. The CDR3 has 15 amino acids. The germline V gene has CDR1 SGHVS and CDR2 FNYEAQ.